Described below is a single T cell receptor (beta chain) sequence and its context. Antigen: not known. This specimen comes from a study of cytomegalovirus exposure and HLA in healthy donors. The study, taken as a whole, reports: A prior analysis recorded that most TCR beta V segments were productive about 87% or about 30% of the time. One later analysis reportedly identified an Asian-associated ancestry cluster that showed fewer N-insertions than the roughly 600-donor mean.

V was cut by 6 bases and J by 5 bases, with 13 bases left in between. CDR1 is SGHTA, CDR2 FQGNSA, per germline. CDR3 size: 13 residues. Vbeta (60) and Jbeta (13) primers were used in the PCR. TCRdb keeps only in-frame clones here, not all; method: immunoSEQ multiplex PCR. Its table records tens of thousands of clones. The receptor's source is a man aged 45-65 years in good health and CMV-seropositive. The gene calls are TRBV7-2 and TRBJ1-1; tentatively, D is TRBD1 (6 bases). The material sequenced was PBMCs. CDR3 DNA: TGTGCCAGCAGAGTAACTCAGGGGACTGAAGCTTTCTTT. It is translated as CASRVTQGTEAFF.